This T cell receptor beta chain was sequenced for a study of blood T cell repertoires in COVID-19. Study context: COVID-19 samples, acute and convalescent, were from the United States, Italy and Spain.

This clone was seen more than once but under ten times. Germline V gene lookup returns CDR1 KGHSH and CDR2 LQKENI. Deletions cut 0 bases from V and 7 bases from J, with 10 bases between. The CDR3 spans 15 residues. Sequencing was performed with immunoSEQ multiplex PCR; in TCRdb, only in-frame clones are kept and a portion is missing. The sample holds over 200,000 clones, more than 80% seen once. J is TRBJ1-6 and V is TRBV18; D is undetermined. The receptor's source is a man aged 55 to 70 who had recovered from COVID-19. The specimen sequenced was PBMCs or T cells enriched from blood (not recorded which). This chain's CDR3 is CASSPPSGGNSPLHF. The CDR3 DNA is TGTGCCAGCTCACCACCGTCCGGCGGCAATTCACCCCTCCACTTT.